Listed below are T cell receptor beta chains from one sample, sequenced in a study of CXCR3-negative and CXCR3-positive naive CD8 T cells. Using the 5' RACE reads, TCRdb records one entry per CDR3 protein without DNA. This sample lists about 48,000 distinct CDR3 sequences; its ten largest clones have 15%. Source material: memory CD8+ T cells from blood. The receptors were sampled from a human donor in good health. Some clones in this sample may be carry-over from other donors' samples. Each CDR3 is given with its conserved first and last residue. The order of the fields is V gene, J gene, CDR3 protein.

v_call: TRBV25-1
j_call: TRBJ2-7
cdr3_aa: CASSEGQGWKQYF

v_call: TRBV10-3
j_call: TRBJ2-5
cdr3_aa: CAISPDRQKETQYF

v_call: TRBV28
j_call: TRBJ1-1
cdr3_aa: CASSFEGREAFF

v_call: TRBV28
j_call: TRBJ2-7
cdr3_aa: CASSASTSIHEQYF

v_call: TRBV5-1
j_call: TRBJ2-1
cdr3_aa: CASSLAWGQTYNEQFF

v_call: TRBV7-2
j_call: TRBJ1-6
cdr3_aa: CASSSFNSPLHF

v_call: TRBV28
j_call: TRBJ2-1
cdr3_aa: CASSGLPTVNEQFF

v_call: TRBV5-5
j_call: TRBJ2-2
cdr3_aa: CASSPYRTGPNTGELFF

v_call: TRBV7-3
j_call: TRBJ1-5
cdr3_aa: CASSPDREGQPQHF

v_call: TRBV28
j_call: TRBJ2-7
cdr3_aa: CASSSLDRTYEQYF

v_call: TRBV2
j_call: TRBJ2-1
cdr3_aa: CASLIVGERGVLF

v_call: TRBV7-9
j_call: TRBJ2-7
cdr3_aa: CASSLISYEQYF

v_call: TRBV4-3
j_call: TRBJ2-1
cdr3_aa: CASSQDGGGGALEFF

v_call: TRBV29-1
j_call: TRBJ2-7
cdr3_aa: CSGTTSGRYEQYF

v_call: TRBV7-3
j_call: TRBJ2-5
cdr3_aa: CASSADGYQETQYF